Each of the 23 T cell receptor beta chains below was sequenced from the same sample in a study of blood T cell repertoires in COVID-19. Clones were read by immunoSEQ multiplex PCR, and TCRdb kept only the in-frame ones, dropping some. This table holds over 250,000 clones, over 80% found once. Sample: peripheral blood. These receptors came from a woman between 40 and 55 years old who had recovered from COVID-19.

The chain has TRBV2 and TRBJ1-5; the D gene is possibly TRBD1 (6 bases). CDR3 length equals 16 residues. V was shortened by 4 bases and J by 5 bases, with 18 bases between the two germline ends. The germline V gene encodes CDR1 SNHLY and CDR2 FYNNEI. Written as DNA, the CDR3 is TGTGCCAGCAGTGGTGGGGGGGGCCCAGGGCATCAGCCCCAGCATTTT. Amino acids: CASSGGGGPGHQPQHF. Combining the CDR3 with reference TRBV2 and TRBJ1-5 gives the whole variable domain EPEVTQTPSHQVTQMGQEVILRCVPISNHLYFYWYRQILGQKVEFLVSFYNNEISEKSEIFDDQFSVERPDGSNFTLKIRSTKLEDSAMYFCASSGGGGPGHQPQHFGDGTRLSIL.

The rearrangement uses TRBV2 and TRBJ2-1; 8 nucleotides line up with TRBD2. Trimming removed 8 bases from V and 5 bases from J; junction bases left unmatched: 17. CDR1 is SNHLY and CDR2 is FYNNEI in the germline V gene. This CDR3 has 17 residues. The CDR3 nucleotides read TGTGCCAGCGGACGGAAATGGTCGGCGGGGGGTAACAATGAGCAGTTCTTC. Protein product: CASGRKWSAGGNNEQFF.

The count of this clone is one. The chain employs TRBV10-2 and TRBJ1-2, with 10 bases matching TRBD1. Trimming removed 4 bases from V and 4 bases from J; junction bases left unmatched: 9. Germline values: CDR1 WSHSY, CDR2 SAAADI. CDR3 length: 16 amino acids. CDR3 sequence (DNA): TGCGCCAGCAGTGGGACAGGGGGACCCACCCCCTATGGCTACACCTTC. Amino acid sequence: CASSGTGGPTPYGYTF.

V gene TRBV4-1 combines with J gene TRBJ2-3, with 7 bases that match TRBD2. This CDR3 spans 16 amino acids. The V and J ends lost 1 base and 4 bases, in that order; junction bases with no gene match: 8. Germline CDR1 reads MGHRA; CDR2 reads YSYEKL. The CDR3 DNA is TGCGCCAGCAGCCAAGTTTATAGGGACTACGCAGATACGCAGTATTTT. This translates into CASSQVYRDYADTQYF.

This rearrangement joins TRBV2 to TRBJ1-3; TRBD1 might be the D (6 bases). The V and J ends lost 3 bases and 7 bases respectively, with 13 bases between them. Germline lookup yields CDR1 SNHLY and CDR2 FYNNEI. The CDR3 is 14 amino acids. The CDR3 DNA sequence: TGTGCCAGCAGTGACGGCACAGGGCGGAACACCATATATTTT. This sequence encodes CASSDGTGRNTIYF.

The genes are TRBV9 and TRBJ1-3; tentatively, D is TRBD1 (5 bases). V lost 0 bases to trimming and J lost 1 base, with 8 bases between them. CDR1 is SGDLS and CDR2 is YYNGEE in the germline V gene. The CDR3 sequence is 15 residues long. The CDR3 coding sequence is TGTGCCAGCAGCGTAGGAGCAGGGTCTGGAAACACCATATATTTT. This encodes CASSVGAGSGNTIYF.

The CDR3 coding sequence is TGTGCCAGCAGCTTATACAGGGGAAGCACAGATACGCAGTATTTT. Translating gives CASSLYRGSTDTQYF. The J gene is TRBJ2-3, the V gene TRBV7-2; the match to TRBD1 covers 7 bases. Germline values: CDR1 SGHTA, CDR2 FQGNSA. CDR3 size: 15 residues. J lost 0 bases, V lost 2 bases, and 2 bases had no gene match.

This clone has only one observation. This rearrangement joins TRBV5-4 to TRBJ1-1; TRBD1 might be the D (6 bases). The CDR3 loop spans 15 amino acids. Per germline, CDR1 SGHNT and CDR2 YYREEE (reference sequence). V shed 4 bases and J shed 9 bases, with 22 bases lying between them. CDR3 protein: CASSPTTSQGRKAFF. The CDR3 nucleotides read TGTGCCAGCAGCCCTACAACTTCACAGGGACGTAAAGCTTTCTTT.

The V call is TRBV7-2, the J call TRBJ1-2; D not resolved. CDR3 length equals 15 residues. V was clipped by 5 bases and J by 2 bases, with 15 bases between them. Per germline, CDR1 SGHTA and CDR2 FQGNSA. For the CDR3, the DNA is TGTGCCAGCAGCCCCCAAGCGGGAGGGAACTATGGCTACACCTTC. Translating it yields CASSPQAGGNYGYTF.

J is TRBJ1-5 and V is TRBV7-2; 9 bases align to TRBD1. The germline CDR1 and CDR2 sequences are SGHTA and FQGNSA. The V and J ends lost 3 bases and 6 bases, in that order; junction bases with no gene match: 6. The CDR3 loop spans 15 amino acids. This CDR3 is CASSFGQGSRQPQHF. The CDR3, as DNA: TGTGCCAGCAGCTTTGGACAGGGGAGCCGTCAGCCCCAGCATTTT.

The chain is built from TRBV7-9 and TRBJ1-1; the match to TRBD1 covers 7 bases. CDR1 SEHNR and CDR2 FQNEAQ come from the germline V gene (reference sequence). V dropped 5 bases and J dropped 6; count of bases not matched to a gene: 9. The CDR3 has 14 residues. The CDR3 bases are TGTGCCAGCAGCGTTAGGGGGCTCGTCGCTGAAGCTTTCTTT. Protein product: CASSVRGLVAEAFF. Based on the CDR3 plus reference TRBV7-9 and TRBJ1-1, the full variable domain is DTGVSQNPRHKITKRGQNVTFRCDPISEHNRLYWYRQTLGQGPEFLTYFQNEAQLEKSRLLSDRFSAERPKGSFSTLEIQRTEQGDSAMYLCASSVRGLVAEAFFGQGTRLTVV.

This rearrangement joins TRBV7-2 to TRBJ2-7, with D perhaps TRBD1 (7 bases). V lost 5 bases, J lost 8 bases, and 22 bases lay in between. Germline V gene lookup returns CDR1 SGHTA and CDR2 FQGNSA. The CDR3 is 15 residues long. The CDR3 here is CASSPQTGRLEKQYF. DNA of the CDR3: TGTGCCAGCAGCCCCCAGACAGGGAGGTTAGAAAAGCAGTACTTC.

The CDR3 DNA sequence: TGCGCCAGCAGCGAGATACAGGGAATGGGCACCGGGGAGCTGTTTTTT. Amino acids: CASSEIQGMGTGELFF. The genes are TRBV5-1 and TRBJ2-2; D perhaps matches TRBD1 (6 bases). From germline, CDR1 is SGHRS and CDR2 YFSETQ. V was pared by 4 bases and J by 4 bases, with 17 bases between. The CDR3 sequence is 16 residues long.

V and J are TRBV5-1 and TRBJ2-7; TRBD1 aligns across 7 bases. Germline V gene sequence: CDR1 SGHRS, CDR2 YFSETQ. The CDR3 extends over 16 amino acids. Unmatched junction bases numbered 9, after V lost 3 bases and J lost 0 bases. The CDR3 reads CASSYLGTAPSYEQYF. The CDR3 bases are TGCGCCAGCAGCTACCTCGGGACAGCCCCCTCCTACGAGCAGTACTTC.

The J gene is TRBJ2-1, the V gene TRBV7-9, with 7 bases lining up with TRBD2. Per germline, CDR1 SEHNR and CDR2 FQNEAQ (reference sequence). The CDR3 is 16 amino acids. After removal of 0 bases from V and 7 bases from J, the junction contained 9 bases not matched to a gene. CDR3 DNA sequence: TGTGCCAGCAGCTTAGCCTGGGCGGGGGTCCGGAATGAGCAGTTCTTC. This sequence encodes CASSLAWAGVRNEQFF.

This clone appeared a few times. V usage is TRBV19 and J usage is TRBJ1-6; the D gene is possibly TRBD1 (5 bases). V was trimmed by 4 bases and J by 8 bases, leaving 9 bases between them. The CDR3 is 13 amino acids. The germline V gene encodes CDR1 LNHDA and CDR2 SQIVND (reference sequence). CDR3 residues: CASSTRDYSPLHF. The CDR3 coding sequence is TGTGCCAGTAGTACCAGGGATTATTCACCCCTCCACTTT.

This sequence joins TRBV11-2 and TRBJ1-2, with 10 bases fitting TRBD1. Germline lookup yields CDR1 SGHAT and CDR2 FQNNGV. There are 15 residues in the CDR3. Unmatched junction bases numbered 7, after V lost 5 bases and J lost 4 bases. The CDR3: CASSLGGDRGYGYTF. The CDR3 DNA reads as TGTGCCAGCAGCCTGGGCGGGGACAGGGGCTATGGCTACACCTTC.

This rearrangement joins TRBV11-3 to TRBJ2-2; 7 nucleotides align to TRBD1. The CDR3 runs to 15 residues. The trim removed 5 bases at V and 5 bases at J, leaving 8 bases unmatched. Germline V gives CDR1 SGHNT, CDR2 YENEEA. The CDR3 protein is CASSPGQVGTGELFF. The DNA of the CDR3 is TGTGCCAGCAGCCCAGGACAGGTCGGAACCGGGGAGCTGTTTTTT.

The genes are TRBV7-8 and TRBJ2-1, with TRBD2 identical over 7 bases. Germline CDR1 and CDR2: SGHVS and FQNEAQ. Trimming at V came to 2 bases and at J to 8 bases, leaving 6 bases not matched to a gene. The CDR3 is 14 amino acids. CDR3 nucleotides: TGTGCCAGCAGCTTATTGGGGGGGGACGATGAGCAGTTCTTC. As protein: CASSLLGGDDEQFF.

The rearrangement uses TRBV5-1 and TRBJ2-3, with D maybe TRBD1 (7 bases). The V gene lost 2 bases and the J gene lost 2 bases, with 12 bases spanning the gap. The CDR3 runs to 15 residues. Per the germline V gene, CDR1 is SGHRS and CDR2 is YFSETQ. The CDR3 DNA sequence: TGCGCCAGCAGCTTCAGGGGGGCCCCCACAGATACGCAGTATTTT. Protein product: CASSFRGAPTDTQYF.

The CDR3 protein is CAWGSGGGYHGYTF. In DNA, the CDR3 is TGTGCCTGGGGGAGCGGGGGGGGATATCATGGCTACACCTTC. The gene calls are TRBV30 and TRBJ1-2; possible D gene TRBD1, 5 bases. The length of the CDR3 is 14 residues. Trimming left V 5 bases short and J 6 bases short, with 19 bases between. CDR1 and CDR2 (germline): GTSNPN, SVGIG (reference sequence). The complete variable domain, with remaining parts taken from reference TRBV30 and TRBJ1-2, reads SQTIHQWPATLVQPVGSPLSLECTVEGTSNPNLYWYRQAAGRGLQLLFYSVGIGQISSEVPQNLSASRPQDRQFILSSKKLLLSDSGFYLCAWGSGGGYHGYTFGSGTRLTVV.

This chain joins TRBV6-5 and TRBJ2-5; 7 positions match TRBD2. CDR1 and CDR2 from the germline V gene are MNHEY and SVGAGI. The CDR3 runs to 14 residues. With V trimmed by 7 bases and J by 5 bases, 10 bases remained unmatched. CDR3 coding DNA: TGTGCCAGCACCCCCTCGGGGGGAAGGGAGACCCAGTACTTC. This codes for CASTPSGGRETQYF.

A note on this clone: This sample includes further DNA sequences coding for the same CDR3. The chain employs TRBV15 and TRBJ1-6, with D possibly matching TRBD1 (6 bases). Trimming shortened V by 1 base and J by 10 bases, and 11 bases separated the two germline ends. This CDR3 comprises 14 residues. Germline V lookup: CDR1 LNHNV, CDR2 YYDKDF (reference sequence). The CDR3 region has the DNA TGTGCCACCAGCAGAGGGCAGGGGAACTCACCCCTCCACTTT. Translating it yields CATSRGQGNSPLHF.